The 15 T cell receptor beta chains presented below share a single source sample, sequenced in a study of long-term antiretroviral therapy in people with HIV. The run of the v3.0 immunoSEQ assay was at survey level. TCRdb's table, derived via immunoSEQ multiplex PCR, lists solely in-frame clones and lacks some. Of some 15,000 clones detected, 84% appear once; the ten largest clones hold approximately 9.2%. The input for sequencing was unsorted PBMCs, taken 0.1 years after starting antiretroviral therapy. These receptors were taken from a man between 18 and 35 years old with HIV.

CDR3: CATSRDGGRGNEKLFF. DNA of the CDR3: TGTGCCACCAGCAGAGATGGGGGCAGGGGGAATGAAAAACTGTTTTTT. The rearrangement joins TRBV15 to TRBJ1-4; 7 bases align to TRBD1. The V segment lost 0 bases and the J segment 5 bases; nucleotides outside the gene matches: 6. This CDR3 comprises 16 residues. Per the germline V gene, CDR1 is LNHNV and CDR2 is YYDKDF (reference sequence).

This chain connects TRBV10-3 to TRBJ2-7; tentatively, D is TRBD1 (5 bases). CDR1 and CDR2 from the germline V gene are ENHRY and SYGVKD. With 3 bases removed from V and 5 bases from J, the gap between germline ends came to 11 bases. This CDR3 has 13 residues. In DNA form, the CDR3 reads TGTGCCATCAGTGAAAGGGGCACGAACGAGCAGTACTTC. This translates into CAISERGTNEQYF.

CDR3 region: CASSFYVDANEKLFF. In DNA form, the CDR3 reads TGTGCCAGCAGCTTCTATGTCGATGCTAATGAAAAACTGTTTTTT. The genes are TRBV9 and TRBJ1-4; no clear D gene. Germline CDR1 SGDLS, CDR2 YYNGEE. Trimming took off 4 bases at V and 3 bases at J, with 13 bases between the two ends. This CDR3 contains 15 residues. Filled out from reference TRBV9 and TRBJ1-4, the complete variable domain reads DSGVTQTPKHLITATGQRVTLRCSPRSGDLSVYWYQQSLDQGLQFLIQYYNGEERAKGNILERFSAQQFPDLHSELNLSSLELGDSALYFCASSFYVDANEKLFFGSGTQLSVL.

The chain employs TRBV19 and TRBJ2-2; tentative D call: TRBD2 (7 bases). Germline V CDR1 and CDR2: LNHDA, SQIVND (reference sequence). This CDR3 has 14 residues. Trimming removed 9 bases from V and 4 bases from J, with 15 bases in between. The CDR3 DNA follows: TGTGCCAGCCTCGGGGGGACACTCACCGGGGAGCTGTTTTTT. This codes for CASLGGTLTGELFF. The entire variable domain, with the rest obtained from reference TRBV19 and TRBJ2-2, is as follows: DGGITQSPKYLFRKEGQNVTLSCEQNLNHDAMYWYRQDPGQGLRLIYYSQIVNDFQKGDIAEGYSVSREKKESFPLTVTSAQKNPTAFYLCASLGGTLTGELFFGEGSRLTVL.

This clone was detected once. The chain couples TRBV6-5 to TRBJ2-7; 8 nucleotides line up with TRBD1. This CDR3 region has 14 residues. The trim removed 10 bases at V and 4 bases at J, leaving 12 bases unmatched. CDR1 and CDR2 (germline): MNHEY, SVGAGI. In nucleotides, the CDR3 is TGTGCCACTACCACCGGGACAGGTTTTTACGAGCAGTACTTC. Translation gives CATTTGTGFYEQYF.

The V call is TRBV5-1, the J call TRBJ1-2; D gene uncertain. CDR1 is SGHRS, CDR2 YFSETQ, per germline. V was pared by 0 bases and J by 2 bases, with 8 bases between. This CDR3 has 14 amino acids. The CDR3, as DNA: TGCGCCAGCAGCTTGGGGGGTAGCAACTATGGCTACACCTTC. Protein: CASSLGGSNYGYTF.

V and J are TRBV9 and TRBJ1-2; D unclear. V lost 8 bases to trimming and J lost 8 bases, with 19 bases between them. Per the germline V gene, CDR1 is SGDLS and CDR2 is YYNGEE. This CDR3 is built from 13 residues. The CDR3 region has the DNA TGTGCCAGTACAACCGGGGATTGGTGGGGCTACACCTTC. Its protein product is CASTTGDWWGYTF.

The CDR3: CASSMASGPYNEQFF. DNA for the CDR3: TGTGCCAGTAGTATGGCTAGCGGCCCCTACAATGAGCAGTTCTTC. The rearrangement uses TRBV19 and TRBJ2-1; 7 bases line up with TRBD2. This CDR3 region has 15 residues. Trimming cost V 3 bases and J 2 bases; bases outside gene matches: 4. Per the germline V gene, CDR1 is LNHDA and CDR2 is SQIVND (reference sequence).

V gene TRBV6-1 combines with J gene TRBJ1-1, with D possibly matching TRBD1 (5 bases). This CDR3 comprises 15 residues. Germline CDR1 is MNHNS and CDR2 is SASEGT. V was clipped by 2 bases and J by 3 bases, with 13 bases between them. This CDR3 is CASSEKRTQHTEAFF. The CDR3 nucleotides read TGTGCCAGCAGTGAAAAGCGGACACAACACACTGAAGCTTTCTTT.

This sequence joins TRBV2 and TRBJ1-2; D remains ambiguous. With 7 bases removed from V and 1 base from J, the gap between germline ends came to 7 bases. Germline V gene sequence: CDR1 SNHLY, CDR2 FYNNEI. This CDR3 is 12 amino acids long. The CDR3 DNA reads TGTGCCAGCATGTACAGTAACTATGGCTACACCTTC. Its translation is CASMYSNYGYTF.

The rearrangement links TRBV7-2 to TRBJ1-1; possible D gene TRBD1, 5 bases. With 1 base removed from V and 8 bases from J, the gap between germline ends came to 14 bases. The CDR3 spans 14 residues. Germline V lookup: CDR1 SGHTA, CDR2 FQGNSA. The CDR3 DNA is TGTGCCAGCAGCTTAGTGCGAGGGACTACCGAAGCTTTCTTT. Amino acid sequence: CASSLVRGTTEAFF. The whole variable domain, remainder taken from reference TRBV7-2 and TRBJ1-1, is GAGVSQSPSNKVTEKGKDVELRCDPISGHTALYWYRQSLGQGLEFLIYFQGNSAPDKSGLPSDRFSAERTGGSVSTLTIQRTQQEDSAVYLCASSLVRGTTEAFFGQGTRLTVV.

The genes are TRBV30 and TRBJ1-4; 8 bases fit TRBD1. The J segment lost 8 bases and the V segment lost 1 base, leaving 3 bases of the junction unmatched. CDR1 and CDR2 (germline): GTSNPN, SVGIG (reference sequence). CDR3 length: 13 residues. The DNA for the CDR3 is TGTGCCTGGAGTGCCGGGACAGGCGAAAAACTGTTTTTT. Its translation is CAWSAGTGEKLFF.

The chain links TRBV11-2 to TRBJ2-5, with 10 bases fitting TRBD2. Trimming took 2 bases from V and 5 from J; bases not matched to a gene: 8. The CDR3 spans 16 residues. Germline V CDR1 and CDR2: SGHAT, FQNNGV. The CDR3 coding sequence is TGTGCCAGCAGCTTAATCGGCAGCGGGGGGGCCGAGACCCAGTACTTC. As protein: CASSLIGSGGAETQYF.

In this sample, this clone turned up once. V is TRBV10-3 and J is TRBJ2-7, with D tentatively TRBD2 (6 bases). Germline CDR1 and CDR2: ENHRY and SYGVKD. The V and J ends lost 11 bases and 2 bases respectively, with 22 bases between them. The CDR3 covers 15 residues. DNA for the CDR3: TGTGCCGCCAAGACGCCGGGACTGTCAACCTACGAGCAGTACTTC. The encoded protein is CAAKTPGLSTYEQYF.

The chain recombines TRBV13 with TRBJ2-1, with 10 bases matching TRBD1. Germline lookup yields CDR1 PRHDT and CDR2 FYEKMQ (reference sequence). The CDR3 contains 12 residues. Losses at the gene ends were 8 bases for V and 8 bases for J; bases not matched to a gene: 3. The CDR3 sequence: CASGGQGYEQFF. The CDR3 DNA sequence: TGTGCCAGCGGGGGACAGGGGTATGAGCAGTTCTTC.